This TCR beta chain appears in the sequencing data of a study of shared clonotypes between healthy human individuals. Study results and caveats: The study generally estimated greater richness for naive than memory subsets. There were few donors, and this limited the genetic and exposure-history diversity represented.

The CDR3 is 12 amino acids. Germline loops: CDR1 SGDLS, CDR2 YYNGEE. V was shortened by 5 bases and J by 7 bases, with 12 bases between the two germline ends. This clone was recorded once. Its specificity is not known. Profiled with immunoSEQ multiplex PCR; TCRdb holds only in-frame clones, not every one. This sample has about 2.1 million clones, with over 85% found just once. CD8 cells classed as naive were CD45RO-negative and positively selected for CCR7, excluding terminally differentiated effector memory CD45RA+ cells. This sequence was found in a man aged 18 to 30 in good health. Some clones in this sample may be carry-over from other donors' samples. The sequencing input was naive CD8+ T cells from PBMCs. The chain is built from TRBV9 and TRBJ1-2, with D unresolved. The CDR3 DNA sequence: TGTGCCAGCAGGGGTGACGGTGGTGGCTACACCTTC. Protein sequence: CASRGDGGGYTF.